The entry that follows covers one T cell receptor beta chain sequence. What it recognizes is unknown. This specimen belongs to a study of CXCR3-negative and CXCR3-positive naive CD8 T cells. Study details: Sequencing gave 140 million or so TRB reads overall, about 1.5 +/- 0.3 million per library. Study-wide results and limits: In naive cells, CXCR3-negative and CXCR3-positive subsets had similar TRBV-TRBJ usage; memory cells differed. TRB CDR3s were more hydrophobic in CXCR3-positive than in CXCR3-negative naive cells. Similarly elevated diversity marked both naive subsets, with memory CD8+ cells showing far lower diversity.

TRB cDNA libraries were made by UMI-labeled 5' RACE. TCRdb reprocessed the 5' RACE reads, with one entry per CDR3 protein and no DNA. The data show around 63,000 distinct CDR3 sequences, and the top ten clones hold around 5%. CDR1 GTSNPN and CDR2 SVGIG come from the germline V gene (reference sequence). The CDR3 has 14 residues. The study sorted every CD8+ T cell subset in triplicate at 300,000 cells each. J is TRBJ1-1 and V is TRBV30; TCRdb lists TRBD1, though no DNA is available to test this call. Sequences were obtained from naive CXCR3+ CD8+ T cells from blood. The subset denotes: CD45RO-CCR7+CD27+CD95- naive CD8+ T cells expressing CXCR3 (TNR3+). The sequence came from a human donor in good health. Some clones in this sample may be carry-over from other donors' samples. This CDR3 is CAWSVGSVNTEAFF.